What follows are 7 T cell receptor beta chains derived from one specimen sequenced in a study of blood T cell repertoires in COVID-19. The protocol was immunoSEQ multiplex PCR, while the TCRdb copy is restricted to in-frame clones and leaves out a portion. The sample shows over 200,000 clones, 90% of them seen only once. The sequencing sample was made of PBMCs or T cells enriched from blood (not recorded which). The receptor set was obtained from a young man who had been exposed to COVID-19.

The chain carries TRBV2 and TRBJ2-5; D is perhaps TRBD1 (5 bases). Trimming cost V 3 bases and J 5 bases, with 13 bases left between them. This CDR3 is built from 14 residues. The V gene's germline CDR1 is SNHLY and CDR2 FYNNEI. CDR3 amino acids: CASSEPGLGETQYF. In nucleotides, the CDR3 is TGTGCCAGCAGTGAGCCAGGGCTCGGGGAGACCCAGTACTTC.

The J gene is TRBJ1-5, the V gene TRBV6-5; 7 bases match TRBD1. Germline-derived CDR1 and CDR2 are MNHEY and SVGAGI. Germline trimming cut 9 bases from V and 5 bases from J; bases unmatched to any gene: 7. The CDR3 runs 13 residues. As DNA, the CDR3 is TGTGCCAGTGCCCGGGACAGAGATCAGCCCCAGCATTTT. It encodes CASARDRDQPQHF.

The chain joins TRBV7-9 to TRBJ1-1; no clear D gene. Germline CDR1 and CDR2: SEHNR and FQNEAQ (reference sequence). V was clipped by 5 bases and J by 0 bases, with 10 bases between them. CDR3 size: 14 residues. The CDR3 is CASSSVSVNTEAFF. The DNA for the CDR3 is TGTGCCAGCAGCAGCGTCTCGGTGAACACTGAAGCTTTCTTT.

In this sample, this clone turned up a few times. J is TRBJ2-3 and V is TRBV6-1; 8 nucleotides agree with TRBD1. Germline assignment: CDR1 MNHNS and CDR2 SASEGT. V lost 1 base and J lost 4; bases outside the gene matches: 1. This CDR3 is built from 14 residues. In DNA form, the CDR3 reads TGTGCCAGCAGTGAAGGACAGGGGTCAGATACGCAGTATTTT. Residues: CASSEGQGSDTQYF.

The genes are TRBV7-8 and TRBJ2-2, with 7 bases lining up with TRBD2. V lost 7 bases to trimming and J lost 0 bases; unmatched junction nucleotides: 8. The CDR3 extends over 16 amino acids. Germline V gene data show CDR1 as SGHVS and CDR2 as FQNEAQ. The CDR3 sequence is CASTLREGANTGELFF. CDR3 nucleotides: TGTGCCAGCACTCTAAGGGAGGGAGCGAACACCGGGGAGCTGTTTTTT.

V usage is TRBV6-5 and J usage is TRBJ2-7, with 7 positions matching TRBD1. V gave up 0 bases and J gave up 3 bases; unmatched junction bases: 2. Per germline, CDR1 MNHEY and CDR2 SVGAGI. The CDR3 length is 14 residues. The CDR3 DNA sequence: TGTGCCAGCAGTTACTCGGGACAGTACTACGAGCAGTACTTC. It translates to CASSYSGQYYEQYF.

This chain links TRBV4-3 with TRBJ1-1; D unresolved. V dropped 0 bases and J dropped 4 bases, with 12 bases sitting between them. Germline CDR1 reads LGHNA; CDR2 reads YSLEER. This CDR3 is 15 amino acids long. The CDR3 DNA reads as TGCGCCAGCAGCCAAGATCTGGTAGGCGGCACTGAAGCTTTCTTT. Translated: CASSQDLVGGTEAFF.